The 25 T cell receptor beta chains in this list originate from one sample, sequenced in a study of control samples from healthy donors and cancer patients. The method was immunoSEQ multiplex PCR; TCRdb's version includes in-frame clones alone and lacks a portion of them. The sample holds roughly 55,000 clones, 88% seen once. Sample: blood. The source of these receptors is a man in his forties or fifties in good health.

On this clone: The junction does not match germline at one end; this may be a read error. CDR3 region: CASNTDSSQPQHF. The CDR3 coding sequence is TGTGCCAGCAATACGGACAGCAGTCAGCCCCAGCATTTT. This chain uses TRBV7-9 with TRBJ1-5, with D perhaps matching TRBD1 (6 bases). Per germline, CDR1 SEHNR and CDR2 FQNEAQ (reference sequence). This CDR3 comprises 13 residues.

The rearrangement joins TRBV19 to TRBJ2-2, with 8 bases matching TRBD1. CDR1 is LNHDA, CDR2 SQIVND, per germline (reference sequence). The trim removed 6 bases at V and 7 bases at J, leaving 16 bases unmatched. This CDR3 spans 17 amino acids. CDR3 in amino acids: CASRPGKSGGVIGELFF. The CDR3 DNA sequence: TGTGCCAGTAGGCCGGGAAAATCAGGGGGCGTAATCGGGGAGCTGTTTTTT.

This chain joins TRBV7-9 and TRBJ2-7; D not resolved. The CDR3 totals 13 residues. Trimming shortened V by 1 base and J by 4 bases, and 8 bases separated the two germline ends. Germline V lookup: CDR1 SEHNR, CDR2 FQNEAQ (reference sequence). In DNA form, the CDR3 reads TGTGCCAGCAGCTTAGATACCCTTTACGAGCAGTACTTC. This codes for CASSLDTLYEQYF.

The gene calls are TRBV19 and TRBJ2-7; TRBD2 aligns across 8 bases. Germline assignment: CDR1 LNHDA and CDR2 SQIVND (reference sequence). The CDR3 consists of 16 residues. The ends lost 3 bases at V and 2 bases at J; junction bases unmatched: 9. CDR3 protein: CASSIEGREVAYEQYF. CDR3 sequence (DNA): TGTGCCAGTAGTATTGAGGGGCGGGAGGTGGCCTACGAGCAGTACTTC.

The J gene is TRBJ1-1, the V gene TRBV28, with D possibly being TRBD1 (5 bases). The CDR3 has 14 residues. Germline-derived CDR1 and CDR2 are MDHEN and SYDVKM. V was cut by 5 bases and J by 0 bases, with 10 bases left in between. In DNA, the CDR3 is TGTGCCAGCAGTGGGGGGGACCTGAACACTGAAGCTTTCTTT. Its protein product is CASSGGDLNTEAFF.

The chain recombines TRBV19 with TRBJ2-1; D gene uncertain. The CDR3 length is 16 residues. V lost 5 bases, J lost 2 bases, and 16 bases lay in between. The V gene's germline CDR1 is LNHDA and CDR2 SQIVND (reference sequence). CDR3 region: CASSFASQPPYNEQFF. As DNA, the CDR3 is TGTGCCAGTAGTTTCGCTTCGCAACCACCCTACAATGAGCAGTTCTTC.

This chain links TRBV30 with TRBJ2-1; the D gene is possibly TRBD2 (5 bases). V lost 5 bases and J 6 bases, leaving 14 bases between the germline ends. The germline V gene encodes CDR1 GTSNPN and CDR2 SVGIG (reference sequence). This CDR3 has 13 residues. The CDR3 nucleotides are TGTGCCTGGTTAGGTGAGGGCCGCAATGAGCAGTTCTTC. It is translated as CAWLGEGRNEQFF.

The chain carries TRBV28 and TRBJ2-7; 12 positions match TRBD2. This CDR3 is built from 15 residues. The germline V gene has CDR1 MDHEN and CDR2 SYDVKM. After removal of 5 bases from V and 6 bases from J, the junction contained 8 bases not matched to a gene. CDR3: CASSALAGGPREQYF. DNA of the CDR3: TGTGCCAGCAGTGCTCTAGCGGGAGGGCCGCGCGAGCAGTACTTC.

The chain has TRBV7-2 and TRBJ2-3; 12 bases are a match to TRBD2. J gave up 4 bases and V 0 bases, and 11 bases lay outside the gene matches. Germline loops: CDR1 SGHTA, CDR2 FQGNSA. CDR3 length equals 19 residues. In DNA, the CDR3 is TGTGCCAGCAGCTTAGCCCCCATCATACTAGCGGGAGGTGCAGATACGCAGTATTTT. Encoded protein: CASSLAPIILAGGADTQYF.

The chain couples TRBV6-5 to TRBJ1-5; 9 bases are a match to TRBD1. This CDR3 is built from 14 residues. Per germline, CDR1 MNHEY and CDR2 SVGAGI. J lost 6 bases, V lost 5 bases, and 5 bases had no gene match. CDR3 sequence (DNA): TGTGCCAGCAGTAGGACAGGGGAGGGTCAGCCCCAGCATTTT. This codes for CASSRTGEGQPQHF.

V usage is TRBV4-1 and J usage is TRBJ2-7; the D call may be TRBD1 or TRBD2 (5 bases each). Germline CDR1 and CDR2: MGHRA and YSYEKL. The germline V and J ends were trimmed by 0 bases and 4 bases, with 10 bases remaining between them. CDR3 size: 14 residues. CDR3 nucleotides: TGCGCCAGCAGCCAAGATGAGGGGCGATACGAGCAGTACTTC. It is translated as CASSQDEGRYEQYF.

This chain uses TRBV11-2 with TRBJ2-7; 9 bases match TRBD2. Per the germline V gene, CDR1 is SGHAT and CDR2 is FQNNGV. Trimming at V came to 7 bases and at J to 0 bases, leaving 4 bases not matched to a gene. The CDR3 is 14 residues long. CDR3 nucleotides: TGTGCCAGCACTCCGGGACTAGCCTCCTACGAGCAGTACTTC. Translating gives CASTPGLASYEQYF.

The rearrangement joins TRBV6-4 to TRBJ2-3; 11 nucleotides align to TRBD2. CDR3 size: 18 residues. The germline CDR1 and CDR2 sequences are MRHNA and SNTAGT. Germline trimming cut 0 bases from V and 1 base from J; bases unmatched to any gene: 6. The CDR3 loop is CASSDSQTSGSGTDTQYF. The CDR3 coding sequence is TGTGCCAGCAGTGACTCACAAACTAGCGGGAGTGGCACAGATACGCAGTATTTT.

This clone was counted only a few times. The V and J genes are TRBV18 and TRBJ2-7, with 10 positions matching TRBD2. Germline CDR1 KGHSH, CDR2 LQKENI. CDR3 length equals 15 residues. Trimming took 6 bases from V and 2 from J; bases not matched to a gene: 7. This CDR3 is CASSELAGGTYEQYF. CDR3 bases: TGTGCCAGCTCGGAATTAGCGGGAGGCACCTACGAGCAGTACTTC.

This chain uses TRBV10-2 with TRBJ1-1; D perhaps matches TRBD1 (5 bases). Germline V CDR1 and CDR2: WSHSY, SAAADI. The CDR3 loop spans 13 amino acids. V lost 5 bases, J lost 1 base, and 8 bases lay in between. The CDR3 spells CASSLGRNTEAFF. CDR3 in DNA: TGCGCCAGCAGTCTGGGACGGAACACTGAAGCTTTCTTT.

This sequence joins TRBV9 and TRBJ2-3; TRBD2 might be the D (5 bases). CDR1 and CDR2 from the germline V gene are SGDLS and YYNGEE. Trimming pared 1 base from V and 7 bases from J, leaving 16 bases between. The CDR3 extends over 15 amino acids. Here the CDR3 DNA reads TGTGCCAGCAGCGTAACCACACTAGATATAAATACGCAGTATTTT. This codes for CASSVTTLDINTQYF.

The chain joins TRBV5-6 to TRBJ1-4, with TRBD1 matching over 8 bases. With V trimmed by 4 bases and J by 12 bases, 5 bases remained unmatched. CDR1 and CDR2 from the germline V gene are SGHDT and YYEEEE. CDR3 size: 12 residues. The CDR3 DNA reads as TGTGCCAGCAGCATGACAGGGGTGGAACTGTTTTTT. Its translation: CASSMTGVELFF.

The chain carries TRBV3-1 (or the pseudogene TRBV3-2) and TRBJ2-5, with D unresolved. The germline V gene encodes CDR1 LGHDT and CDR2 YNNKEL (reference sequence). The CDR3 is 14 residues long. V lost 2 bases to trimming and J lost 4 bases, with 11 bases between them. The CDR3 DNA is TGTGCCAGCAGCCAAAATGGCGTTGGAGAGACCCAGTACTTC. It specifies CASSQNGVGETQYF.

This chain links TRBV27 with TRBJ1-1, with D unclear. The CDR3 has 15 residues. V lost 1 base to trimming and J lost 5 bases, with 14 bases between them. Germline V gives CDR1 MNHEY, CDR2 SMNVEV (reference sequence). The CDR3 DNA reads as TGTGCCAGCAGTTTATTTTTCGGAGTCGGGACTGAAGCTTTCTTT. Its translation: CASSLFFGVGTEAFF.

The chain is built from TRBV15 and TRBJ2-3; TRBD2 agrees at 9 bases. V shed 0 bases, J shed 2 bases, and the junction held 9 bases outside the gene matches. From germline, CDR1 is LNHNV and CDR2 YYDKDF (reference sequence). The CDR3 length is 18 residues. CDR3 amino acids: CATSRDPLLAGHTDTQYF. DNA of the CDR3: TGTGCCACCAGCAGAGATCCCCTCCTAGCGGGACACACAGATACGCAGTATTTT.

In DNA, the CDR3 is TGTGCCAGCAGTTTAACAGGGAGCAATCAGCCCCAGCATTTT. Translation gives CASSLTGSNQPQHF. V gene TRBV28 combines with J gene TRBJ1-5; maybe TRBD1 (6 bases). The CDR3 is 14 amino acids. V lost 2 bases and J 1 base, leaving 6 bases between the germline ends. The germline CDR1 and CDR2 sequences are MDHEN and SYDVKM. Drawing the rest from reference TRBV28 and TRBJ1-5, the complete variable domain is DVKVTQSSRYLVKRTGEKVFLECVQDMDHENMFWYRQDPGLGLRLIYFSYDVKMKEKGDIPEGYSVSREKKERFSLILESASTNQTSMYLCASSLTGSNQPQHFGDGTRLSIL.

This chain joins TRBV6-2 or TRBV6-3 and TRBJ1-3; D gene uncertain. V was pared by 2 bases and J by 0 bases, with 11 bases between. The CDR3 sequence is 16 residues long. Germline CDR1 is MNHEY and CDR2 is SVGEGT. CDR3 nucleotides: TGTGCCAGCAGTTACAGGCAGGACTTCTCTGGAAACACCATATATTTT. Protein sequence: CASSYRQDFSGNTIYF.

This chain joins TRBV6-6 and TRBJ2-7; D gene unclear. This CDR3 comprises 14 residues. Trimming removed 0 bases from V and 0 bases from J, with 6 bases in between. Per the germline V gene, CDR1 is MNHNY and CDR2 is SVGAGI (reference sequence). CDR3 DNA: TGTGCCAGCAGTTACTCGGACGGCTCCTACGAGCAGTACTTC. This sequence encodes CASSYSDGSYEQYF.

V gene TRBV18 combines with J gene TRBJ2-5; D unclear. V lost 2 bases and J 5 bases, leaving 9 bases between the germline ends. CDR3 length: 13 amino acids. The germline CDR1 and CDR2 sequences are KGHSH and LQKENI. The CDR3 nucleotides read TGTGCCAGCTCACCAATTCTTCAGGAGACCCAGTACTTC. Protein: CASSPILQETQYF.

J is TRBJ1-6 and V is TRBV27; 11 nucleotides agree with TRBD1. V lost 4 bases and J lost 7; bases outside the gene matches: 9. The CDR3 covers 17 residues. Looked up from germline, CDR1 is MNHEY and CDR2 is SMNVEV (reference sequence). The CDR3: CASSSSIGDRGNSPLHF. Here the CDR3 DNA reads TGTGCCAGCAGTTCCTCCATTGGGGACAGGGGGAATTCACCCCTCCACTTT.